This TCR beta chain was sequenced for a study of T cell changes during pregnancy in multiple sclerosis. The repertoire was sequenced with immunoSEQ multiplex PCR; TCRdb's copy has only in-frame clones and lacks some. The sample has some 36,000 clones, roughly 89% seen once. CDR3 size: 12 residues. Germline values: CDR1 SQVTM, CDR2 ANQGSEA. Trimming left V 7 bases short and J 6 bases short, with 13 bases between. This clone was picked up one time. Here the sequenced sample was CD4+ T cells from peripheral blood mononuclear cells, taken in the second trimester of pregnancy. The chain has TRBV29-1 and TRBJ2-1; D possibly corresponds to TRBD1 (6 bases). The origin of this receptor is a female donor in good health, enrolled as a control in a pregnancy study. The CDR3 spells CSAQGHLNEQFF. In DNA form, the CDR3 reads TGCAGCGCTCAGGGACACCTCAATGAGCAGTTCTTC.